This T cell receptor (beta chain) was retrieved from a study of blood T cell repertoires in COVID-19. At the level of the study: PBMCs, B-cell-depleted T cells, or T cells provided the cDNA or gDNA that made up the material.

The CDR3 extends over 16 amino acids. The ends were cut back, 1 base at V and 5 bases at J, with 15 bases in the middle. CDR1 KGHSH and CDR2 LQKENI come from the germline V gene. This clone came up once. Those enrolled in Seattle joined during active infection and were followed longitudinally afterward. TCRdb's table, derived via immunoSEQ multiplex PCR, lists solely in-frame clones and lacks some. The table lists about 120,000 clones, about 89% of them singletons, with 10% to 12% in the top ten. Sequenced input: peripheral blood. The sequence was collected from a woman between 70 and 85 years old with COVID-19, enrolled during active disease. The rearrangement joins TRBV18 to TRBJ1-5; the D is unclear. CDR3 sequence reads: CASSPRSDTVDQPQHF. The CDR3 DNA reads TGTGCCAGCTCACCACGATCCGACACGGTGGATCAGCCCCAGCATTTT.